Presented here are 5 T cell receptor beta chains from one specimen sequenced in a study of control samples from healthy donors and cancer patients. Sequencing was performed with immunoSEQ multiplex PCR; in TCRdb, only in-frame clones are kept and a portion is missing. The table includes 100,000 to 150,000 clones, 90% detected once. Sample: blood. These receptors were taken from a man aged 35 to 55 in good health.

This clone was picked up a small number of times. This chain connects TRBV5-8 to TRBJ1-1; D gene ambiguous. The CDR3 runs 12 residues. The germline V gene encodes CDR1 SGHTS and CDR2 YDEGEE. Trimming stripped 5 bases from V and 7 bases from J, with 12 bases between. CDR3 coding DNA: TGTGCCAGCAGTTCGGGTCCGGGTGAAGCTTTCTTT. This gives the protein CASSSGPGEAFF. Full variable domain (outside the CDR3, taken from reference TRBV5-8 and TRBJ1-1): EAGVTQSPTHLIKTRGQQATLRCSPISGHTSVYWYQQALGLGLQFLLWYDEGEERNRGNFPPRFSGRQFPNYSSELNVNALELEDSALYLCASSSGPGEAFFGQGTRLTVV.

This clone is a singleton in its sample. CDR3 sequence (DNA): TGCGCCAGCAGCTTGGAGGGACTCATGGGCACTGGAAACACCATATATTTT. It yields the protein CASSLEGLMGTGNTIYF. The chain carries TRBV5-1 and TRBJ1-3; D is possibly TRBD1 (5 bases). Germline V gene sequence: CDR1 SGHRS, CDR2 YFSETQ. The CDR3 totals 17 residues. Trimming removed 0 bases from V and 2 bases from J, with 15 bases in between.

The chain employs TRBV5-1 and TRBJ1-4, with TRBD1 as a possible D gene (5 bases). The V end was cut by 3 bases, the J end by 3 bases, with 15 bases between. The CDR3 loop spans 16 amino acids. Germline values: CDR1 SGHRS, CDR2 YFSETQ. CDR3: CASSSLPLGANEKLFF. CDR3 DNA sequence: TGCGCCAGCAGCTCCCTTCCTTTGGGGGCTAATGAAAAACTGTTTTTT.

V is TRBV6-5 and J is TRBJ2-1; TRBD2 aligns across 9 bases. Germline assignment: CDR1 MNHEY and CDR2 SVGAGI. V lost 2 bases and J lost 3; bases outside the gene matches: 2. The CDR3 length is 15 residues. The CDR3 bases are TGTGCCAGCAGTTACGGGCGGGGGGGCTACAATGAGCAGTTCTTC. It specifies CASSYGRGGYNEQFF.

The V gene is TRBV24-1, the J gene TRBJ1-5; the D is unclear. The V gene's germline CDR1 is KGHDR and CDR2 SFDVKD. The CDR3 is 13 residues long. Deletions cut 4 bases from V and 5 bases from J, with 8 bases between. The CDR3 here is CATSEAGYQPQHF. CDR3 bases: TGTGCCACCAGTGAAGCAGGCTATCAGCCCCAGCATTTT.